The 7 T cell receptor beta chains listed next were all sequenced from one sample in a study of blood T cell repertoires in COVID-19. Clones were sequenced by immunoSEQ multiplex PCR, and TCRdb holds only the in-frame ones, with some missing. The data show around 620,000 clones, with 75% to 90% seen just once and 0.2% to 0.3% held by the top ten. Sequenced: peripheral blood. The receptors come from a young woman with acute or convalescent COVID-19.

V is TRBV13 and J is TRBJ1-1; TRBD1 aligns across 7 bases. Germline loops: CDR1 PRHDT, CDR2 FYEKMQ (reference sequence). Germline trimming cut 3 bases from V and 0 bases from J; bases unmatched to any gene: 10. This CDR3 has 17 amino acids. CDR3 bases: TGTGCCAGCAGCTTTCATAAGGGGGCAATGATGAACACTGAAGCTTTCTTT. Protein: CASSFHKGAMMNTEAFF.

CDR3 sequence (DNA): TGTGCCAGCAGTTACGTGGCTGGCGAAGCTTTCTTT. As protein: CASSYVAGEAFF. The chain links TRBV6-2 or TRBV6-3 to TRBJ1-1; D is unresolved. The CDR3 sequence is 12 residues long. Trimming took off 2 bases at V and 8 bases at J, with 9 bases between the two ends. Germline CDR1 and CDR2: MNHEY and SVGEGT.

With respect to this clone: This sample also contains other DNA sequences that code for the same CDR3. V gene TRBV7-2 combines with J gene TRBJ1-1, with unresolved D. V was cut by 1 base and J by 6 bases, with 9 bases left in between. The CDR3 is 13 amino acids. Per germline, CDR1 SGHTA and CDR2 FQGNSA. The CDR3 loop reads CASSLVREAEAFF. In nucleotides, the CDR3 is TGTGCCAGCAGCTTAGTGCGGGAGGCTGAAGCTTTCTTT.

The chain combines TRBV3-1 (or the pseudogene TRBV3-2) with TRBJ1-5, with D possibly matching TRBD1 (6 bases). The CDR3 covers 13 residues. The ends were cut back, 4 bases at V and 6 bases at J, with 10 bases in the middle. Germline V gene data show CDR1 as LGHDT and CDR2 as YNNKEL (reference sequence). CDR3 in DNA: TGTGCCAGCAGCCCGGGACAACGTCAGCCCCAGCATTTT. This codes for CASSPGQRQPQHF.

The table lists this clone with a few counts. The chain uses TRBV6-5 and TRBJ1-2; the match to TRBD1 covers 11 bases. V lost 2 bases, J lost 3 bases, and 5 bases stayed unmatched. Germline V gene data show CDR1 as MNHEY and CDR2 as SVGAGI. The CDR3 runs 16 residues. CDR3 protein: CASSYIRTGGDYGYTF. CDR3 DNA sequence: TGTGCCAGCAGTTACATAAGGACAGGGGGCGACTATGGCTACACCTTC.

The V call is TRBV6-5, the J call TRBJ2-7; a possible D gene is TRBD2 (6 bases). CDR1 is MNHEY and CDR2 is SVGAGI in the germline V gene. This CDR3 spans 14 amino acids. V shed 5 bases and J shed 4 bases, with 15 bases lying between them. In DNA, the CDR3 is TGTGCCAGCAGTCACCAGGGACTTGGGTACGAGCAGTACTTC. It encodes CASSHQGLGYEQYF.

The V and J genes are TRBV9 and TRBJ1-2; the match to TRBD1 covers 7 bases. The CDR3 length is 14 residues. Trimming removed 0 bases from V and 6 bases from J; junction bases left unmatched: 5. CDR1 and CDR2 from the germline V gene are SGDLS and YYNGEE. The CDR3 sequence is CASSVGSGGHGYTF. Here the CDR3 DNA reads TGTGCCAGCAGCGTAGGCTCAGGGGGGCATGGCTACACCTTC.